The sequence of this TCR beta chain was determined in a study of blood T cell repertoires in COVID-19. About the research overall: The samples span acute and convalescent COVID-19 from the United States, Italy and Spain.

Participant age was roughly 18 to 90 years, and participants resided in about 25 US areas. Participants reported their clinical history, and cohort assignment relied on those reports. Trimming removed 2 bases from V and 4 bases from J, with 9 bases in between. Germline V lookup: CDR1 SEHNR, CDR2 FQNEAQ (reference sequence). This CDR3 is built from 14 residues. Only in-frame clones appear in the TCRdb table, and some are missing; sequencing was by immunoSEQ multiplex PCR. Of 200,000 to 300,000 clones in the sample, under 90% were seen once. This receptor was taken from a man aged 35-49 years who had recovered from COVID-19. The sequenced material came from PBMCs or T cells enriched from blood (not recorded which). The chain uses TRBV7-9 and TRBJ1-3; D is possibly TRBD1 (5 bases). The CDR3 DNA follows: TGTGCCAGCAGCTTACAGGGTTCCGGAAACACCATATATTTT. It encodes CASSLQGSGNTIYF.